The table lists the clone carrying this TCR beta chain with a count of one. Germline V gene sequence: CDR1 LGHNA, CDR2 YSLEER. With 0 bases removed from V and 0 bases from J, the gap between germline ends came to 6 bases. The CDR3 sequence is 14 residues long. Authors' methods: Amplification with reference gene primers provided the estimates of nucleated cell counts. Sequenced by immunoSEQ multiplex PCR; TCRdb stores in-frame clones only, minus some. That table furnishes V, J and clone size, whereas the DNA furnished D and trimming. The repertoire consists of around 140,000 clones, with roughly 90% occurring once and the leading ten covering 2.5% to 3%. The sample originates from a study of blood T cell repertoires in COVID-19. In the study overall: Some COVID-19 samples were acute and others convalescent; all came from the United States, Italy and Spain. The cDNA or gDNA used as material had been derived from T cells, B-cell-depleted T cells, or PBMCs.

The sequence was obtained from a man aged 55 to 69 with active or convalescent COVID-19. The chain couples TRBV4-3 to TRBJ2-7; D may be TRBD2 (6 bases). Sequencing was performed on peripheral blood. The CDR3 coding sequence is TGCGCCAGCAGCCAAGACGGGAGCTCCTACGAGCAGTACTTC. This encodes CASSQDGSSYEQYF.